A selection of T cell receptor beta chains follows, all from one sample in a study of identical twins. TCRdb itself ran the 5' RACE reads through MiXCR, one entry per CDR3 protein. This sample has under 900,000 distinct CDR3 sequences, with roughly 12% found just once. This same sample was also part of a study on yellow fever vaccine responses in identical twins.

The sequenced sample was PBMCs. These receptors all stem from a woman under 30 in good health. Both conserved end residues are part of each CDR3. D genes are given only for firm matches. The size of a clone is reported for some rows only, either as once, few or many, or as a class for expanded clones.

TRBJ1-1,-,TRBV12-3/TRBV12-4,-,TGTGCCAGCAGTTTTCGGCAGGGAGAGACTGAAGCTTTCTTT,CASSFRQGETEAFF
TRBJ2-4,-,TRBV7-9,few,TGTGCCAGCAGCTCGCCCGGGCCCCTGTACGGAAACATTCAGTACTTC,CASSSPGPLYGNIQYF
TRBJ2-3,-,TRBV12-3/TRBV12-4,few,TGTGCCAGCAGCCGGGACTCCTTTGATACGCAGTATTTT,CASSRDSFDTQYF
TRBJ2-6,TRBD2,TRBV11-2,few,TGTGCCAGCAGCCCAATAGCGGGACACAGGTTGTCTGGGGCCAACGTCCTGACTTTC,CASSPIAGHRLSGANVLTF
TRBJ2-3,TRBD2,TRBV20-1,many,TGCAGTGCTACCCTAGCGGGGGGGTTGGATACGCAGTATTTT,CSATLAGGLDTQYF
TRBJ2-1,-,TRBV5-8,few,TGTGCCAGCAGCTTCTCTACAAGATTTGAGCAGTTCTTC,CASSFSTRFEQFF
TRBJ2-6,-,TRBV6-1,-,TGTGCCAGCAGAATCCGCGCACCTGGGGCCAACGTCCTGACTTTC,CASRIRAPGANVLTF
TRBJ2-7,TRBD2,TRBV5-1,-,TGCGCCAGCAGCGCAGTGGGGGGGGAAAAACAGTACTTC,CASSAVGGEKQYF
TRBJ2-5,-,TRBV29-1,-,TGCAGCGCTGGGGACGGTACGGAGACCCAGTACTTC,CSAGDGTETQYF
TRBJ2-2,-,TRBV12-3/TRBV12-4,few,TGTGCCAGCAGCTACCAGGACGTCGTCGGGGAGCTGTTTTTT,CASSYQDVVGELFF
TRBJ1-1,-,TRBV4-2,-,TGTGCCAGCAGCCAAGTAATCGGGAAACGGAGGAACACTGAAGCTTTCTTT,CASSQVIGKRRNTEAFF
TRBJ2-1,TRBD1,TRBV5-5,-,TGTGCCAGCAGCTCCGGGACAGGTCTGAATGAGCAGTTCTTC,CASSSGTGLNEQFF
TRBJ2-3,-,TRBV5-1,-,TGCGCCAGCAGCGCTGTTTCGGATACGCAGTATTTT,CASSAVSDTQYF